This is a list of T cell receptor beta chains from one sample in a study of blood T cell repertoires in COVID-19. Only in-frame clones appear in the TCRdb table, and some are missing; sequencing was by immunoSEQ multiplex PCR. The profile shows fewer than 200,000 clones, roughly 85% of them singletons. The sequenced sample was peripheral blood. The receptors derive from a woman aged 80 or over with acute or convalescent COVID-19. Both conserved end residues are trimmed from each CDR3.

TRBV6-6	ASSLTGGGRGSMYGYT
TRBV9	ASSVGPSGRPSSYEQY
TRBV18	ASSPLSEGTGELF
TRBV9	ASSVYGHGGGVTNEQF
TRBV10-3	AISELGGETEAF
TRBV7-2	ASSQGLAGGNTGELF
TRBV21-1	ASSKLGQGFREQY
TRBV7-2	ASSLALRQLSYQETQY
TRBV29-1	SVPPQVEETQY
TRBV6-2/TRBV6-3	ASSYSEANSPLH
TRBV5-1	ASSLAGADAYEQY
TRBV4-2	ASSQPGLAGYNEQF
TRBV2	ASRIYGQIYGYT
TRBV19	ASSTEARVGYNEQF
TRBV5-1	ASSPSAGGASFYYEQY
TRBV28	ASSFPNFSPTGIGKETQY
TRBV6-2/TRBV6-3	ASSYGTMNTEAF
TRBV19	ASSIIVGLNTEAF
TRBV10-2	ASRVGQGAYNEAF
TRBV28	ASSFRNEQY
TRBV14	ASSPAVAGELF
TRBV2	ASGGGGTQY
TRBV2	ASSQALGTGELF
TRBV9	ASSAQRGGLGEQF
TRBV4-3	ASSQQSGGLQETQY
TRBV15	ATSRGEGNEKLF
TRBV7-2	ASSLGQGMGGYT
TRBV6-2/TRBV6-3	ASSLGRVHTDTQY